Described below is a single T cell receptor (beta chain) sequence and its context. The antigen is unknown. The record originates from a study of cytomegalovirus exposure and HLA in healthy donors. Overall study findings and caveats: In a later analysis, a missense DCLRE1C variant was linked to TCR beta V- and J-gene trimming.

In germline, CDR1 is LNHDA, CDR2 SQIVND (reference sequence). V was shortened by 2 bases and J by 4 bases, with 20 bases between the two germline ends. The CDR3 extends over 17 amino acids. 13 Jbeta primers and 60 Vbeta primers were used for the PCR. Assay used: immunoSEQ multiplex PCR; TCRdb lists only in-frame clones, some missing. The table records approximately 170,000 clones, over 75% of them present only once. The sequence was collected from a male donor in good health and CMV-seronegative. The chain joins TRBV19 to TRBJ2-5, with a weak D call TRBD1 (6 bases). Sequenced: PBMCs. The CDR3 sequence is CASSIRARDKALETQYF. The DNA for the CDR3 is TGTGCCAGTAGTATAAGGGCTAGGGACAAAGCCCTAGAGACCCAGTACTTC.